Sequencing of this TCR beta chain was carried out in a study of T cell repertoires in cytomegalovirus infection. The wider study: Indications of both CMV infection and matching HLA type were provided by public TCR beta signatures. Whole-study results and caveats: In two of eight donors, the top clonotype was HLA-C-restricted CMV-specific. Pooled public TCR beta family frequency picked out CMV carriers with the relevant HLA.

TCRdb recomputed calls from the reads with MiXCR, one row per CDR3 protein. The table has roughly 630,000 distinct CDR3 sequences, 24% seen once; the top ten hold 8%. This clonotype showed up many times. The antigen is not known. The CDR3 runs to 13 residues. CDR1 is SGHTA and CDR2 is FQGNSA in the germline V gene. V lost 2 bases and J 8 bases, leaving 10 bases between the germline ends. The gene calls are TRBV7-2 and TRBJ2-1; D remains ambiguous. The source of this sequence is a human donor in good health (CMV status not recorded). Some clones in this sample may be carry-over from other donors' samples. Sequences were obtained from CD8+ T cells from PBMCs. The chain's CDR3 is CASSLRAVHEQFF. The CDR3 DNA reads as TGTGCCAGCAGCTTACGAGCTGTTCATGAGCAGTTCTTC.